The 20 T cell receptor beta chains reported below all come from one sample, sequenced in a study of post-analysis software for immune sequencing data. Study-wide points: There were five TRBV segments more frequent in patients than controls, and TRBV5-6, TRBV5-1 and TRBV20-1 were among them.

For these TCRs, the target antigens are not known. Researchers reported that TCR beta cDNA libraries carried unique molecular identifiers. TCRdb itself ran the PCR reads through MiXCR, one entry per CDR3 protein. The sample records under 900,000 distinct CDR3 sequences, approximately 50% being singletons. The sample was blood. All receptors derive from a girl aged 5-17 years with multiple sclerosis.

V usage is TRBV4-1 and J usage is TRBJ2-5, with TRBD2 matching 8 bases. The junction had 8 bases not matched to a gene; V was cut back by 1 base and J by 4 bases. Germline V CDR1 and CDR2: MGHRA, YSYEKL. CDR3 length equals 16 residues. CDR3 sequence: CASSQVPGGPGETQYF. The CDR3, as DNA: TGCGCCAGCAGCCAAGTTCCGGGAGGGCCGGGAGAGACCCAGTACTTC.

The rearrangement links TRBV6-6 to TRBJ1-2; a possible D gene is TRBD1 (6 bases). Germline-derived CDR1 and CDR2 are MNHNY and SVGAGI (reference sequence). V lost 4 bases and J lost 0, with 15 bases in between. The CDR3 loop spans 16 amino acids. The CDR3 protein is CASSSGHQTSNYGYTF. In DNA form, the CDR3 reads TGTGCCAGCAGTTCGGGACACCAAACCTCTAACTATGGCTACACCTTC.

The chain joins TRBV11-2 to TRBJ2-1; D is perhaps TRBD1 or TRBD2 (5 bases each). The V and J ends lost 6 bases and 2 bases respectively, with 14 bases between them. Per the germline V gene, CDR1 is SGHAT and CDR2 is FQNNGV. The CDR3 totals 15 residues. The CDR3 sequence is CASRRGISPYNEQFF. Written as DNA, the CDR3 is TGTGCCAGCAGGAGGGGAATAAGCCCCTACAATGAGCAGTTCTTC.

Only a few counts were recorded for this clonotype. The gene calls are TRBV5-1 and TRBJ1-2; D remains unclear. CDR1 and CDR2 (germline): SGHRS, YFSETQ. The CDR3 sequence is 12 residues long. Between the trimmed V and J ends, which lost 4 bases and 7 bases, there was a span of 11 bases. DNA for the CDR3: TGCGCCAGCAGCACCGAATCCAGTGGCTACACCTTC. Its protein is CASSTESSGYTF.

The chain couples TRBV15 to TRBJ2-3; TRBD2 matches 12 bases. CDR3 length: 20 amino acids. CDR1 and CDR2 (germline): LNHNV, YYDKDF (reference sequence). Trimming removed 1 base from V and 2 bases from J; junction bases left unmatched: 13. The CDR3 coding sequence is TGTGCCACCAGCAGAGTAAACTTACCGGGACTAGCGGGTTACACAGATACGCAGTATTTT. This sequence encodes CATSRVNLPGLAGYTDTQYF.

V is TRBV7-2 and J is TRBJ1-6, with D possibly being TRBD1 (6 bases). The length of the CDR3 is 15 residues. Trimming left V 1 base short and J 4 bases short, with 8 bases between. Germline values: CDR1 SGHTA, CDR2 FQGNSA. The CDR3 is CASSLVGQYNSPLHF. CDR3 in DNA: TGTGCCAGCAGCTTAGTCGGACAGTATAATTCACCCCTCCACTTT.

CDR3: CSARILGQGPLQLFF. The DNA of the CDR3 is TGCAGTGCCAGGATATTGGGACAGGGGCCCCTCCAACTGTTTTTT. V usage is TRBV20-1 and J usage is TRBJ1-4; 10 bases map to TRBD1. Looked up from germline, CDR1 is DFQATT and CDR2 is SNEGSKA (reference sequence). The CDR3 loop spans 15 amino acids. Trimming removed 6 bases from V and 12 bases from J; junction bases left unmatched: 16.

This chain uses TRBV7-9 with TRBJ2-7, with 7 nucleotides matching TRBD1. With V trimmed by 1 base and J by 0 bases, 9 bases remained unmatched. CDR3 size: 17 residues. The V gene's germline CDR1 is SEHNR and CDR2 FQNEAQ (reference sequence). The DNA of the CDR3 is TGTGCCAGCAGCTTAGGGGGTATCGGGACAGCCTCCTACGAGCAGTACTTC. Protein sequence: CASSLGGIGTASYEQYF.

The chain employs TRBV2 and TRBJ1-4; no clear D gene. V was clipped by 2 bases and J by 5 bases, with 3 bases between them. The CDR3 is made up of 12 amino acids. Looked up from germline, CDR1 is SNHLY and CDR2 is FYNNEI. CDR3: CASSEQNEKLFF. In DNA form, the CDR3 reads TGTGCCAGCAGTGAACAAAATGAAAAACTGTTTTTT.

This clonotype was observed a handful of times. The V call is TRBV20-1, the J call TRBJ2-7; TRBD2 matches 9 bases. The CDR3 sequence is 15 residues long. Per germline, CDR1 DFQATT and CDR2 SNEGSKA (reference sequence). The V and J ends lost 3 bases and 2 bases, in that order; junction bases with no gene match: 8. This CDR3 reads CSARPTSGGAYEQYF. CDR3 DNA sequence: TGCAGTGCTAGGCCGACTAGCGGAGGGGCCTACGAGCAGTACTTC.

This chain links TRBV7-3 with TRBJ1-6; D gene unclear. Trimming shortened V by 5 bases and J by 5 bases, and 13 bases separated the two germline ends. CDR1 is SGHTA, CDR2 FQGTGA, per germline. The CDR3 contains 15 residues. The CDR3 reads CASSTQGVNNSPLHF. CDR3 bases: TGTGCCAGCAGCACACAAGGAGTCAATAATTCACCCCTCCACTTT. The full variable domain, completed using reference TRBV7-3 and TRBJ1-6, is GAGVSQTPSNKVTEKGKYVELRCDPISGHTALYWYRQSLGQGPEFLIYFQGTGAADDSGLPNDRFFAVRPEGSVSTLKIQRTERGDSAVYLCASSTQGVNNSPLHFGNGTRLTVT.

The table lists this clonotype with a few counts. The gene calls are TRBV5-1 and TRBJ2-1, with D unclear. The V end was cut by 3 bases, the J end by 2 bases, with 9 bases between. In germline, CDR1 is SGHRS, CDR2 YFSETQ. The CDR3 has 14 residues. The CDR3 nucleotides are TGCGCCAGCAGCTCTATTACAGCCTACAATGAGCAGTTCTTC. It codes for CASSSITAYNEQFF.

The rearrangement joins TRBV6-6 to TRBJ1-4; 7 bases are shared with TRBD1. Germline loops: CDR1 MNHNY, CDR2 SVGAGI (reference sequence). This CDR3 region has 12 residues. Losses at the gene ends were 6 bases for V and 10 bases for J; bases not matched to a gene: 5. In DNA, the CDR3 is TGTGCCAGCAGCCCAGGGGGAGGAAAACTGTTTTTT. Translated: CASSPGGGKLFF.

The V and J genes are TRBV15 and TRBJ2-7, with TRBD2 matching over 7 bases. Germline V gene sequence: CDR1 LNHNV, CDR2 YYDKDF (reference sequence). The CDR3 is 15 residues long. Trimming cost V 5 bases and J 1 base; bases outside gene matches: 8. The CDR3 region is CATSRSGDGSYEQYF. For the CDR3, the DNA is TGTGCCACCAGCCGCAGCGGGGACGGGTCCTACGAGCAGTACTTC.

This clonotype was picked up a small number of times. The chain couples TRBV20-1 to TRBJ2-7, with TRBD2 identical over 7 bases. The CDR3 consists of 15 residues. Germline values: CDR1 DFQATT, CDR2 SNEGSKA (reference sequence). V was pared by 4 bases and J by 4 bases, with 13 bases of the junction left unmatched. DNA for the CDR3: TGCAGTGCTACCCACAGAGTGGGGGGGGGTTACGAGCAGTACTTC. Translation: CSATHRVGGGYEQYF.

This chain connects TRBV7-6 to TRBJ2-1; unclear D gene. The end of the DNA is better explained by TRBJ2-7, so the J call may be wrong. Per the germline V gene, CDR1 is SGHVS and CDR2 is FNYEAQ. The CDR3 is 12 residues long. CDR3 in DNA: TGTGCCAGCAGCCCTGCGCAGCAGGAGCAGTACTTC. Amino acids: CASSPAQQEQYF.

The chain carries TRBV5-1 and TRBJ1-2; D might be TRBD1 (5 bases). The V end was cut by 0 bases, the J end by 6 bases, with 9 bases between. The length of the CDR3 is 13 residues. CDR1 and CDR2 (germline): SGHRS, YFSETQ. In DNA, the CDR3 is TGCGCCAGCAGCTTGGGGGGGAGCAATGGCTACACCTTC. This codes for CASSLGGSNGYTF.

This clonotype was seen more than once but under ten times. This chain uses TRBV27 with TRBJ1-2; weak D call: TRBD1 (6 bases). This CDR3 is built from 13 residues. V was trimmed by 10 bases and J by 5 bases, leaving 17 bases between them. CDR1 and CDR2 (germline): MNHEY, SMNVEV (reference sequence). This CDR3 is CATSTRGRYGYTF. The CDR3 DNA is TGTGCCACCAGCACCAGGGGCAGGTATGGCTACACCTTC.

The chain recombines TRBV12-3 or TRBV12-4 with TRBJ2-3; 15 nucleotides line up with TRBD2. The length of the CDR3 is 16 residues. Trimming cost V 5 bases and J 2 bases; bases outside gene matches: 2. The CDR3 sequence: CASSRTSGRATDTQYF. DNA of the CDR3: TGTGCCAGCAGTCGGACTAGCGGGAGGGCCACAGATACGCAGTATTTT.

This clonotype occurred a few times. The J gene is TRBJ2-2, the V gene TRBV20-1; the D gene is possibly TRBD2 (5 bases). V lost 6 bases and J lost 5, with 16 bases in between. CDR1 is DFQATT and CDR2 is SNEGSKA in the germline V gene (reference sequence). The CDR3 consists of 14 residues. CDR3 nucleotides: TGCAGTGCGCGTCTAGCTCCGGGGACCGGGGAGCTGTTTTTT. Protein sequence: CSARLAPGTGELFF.